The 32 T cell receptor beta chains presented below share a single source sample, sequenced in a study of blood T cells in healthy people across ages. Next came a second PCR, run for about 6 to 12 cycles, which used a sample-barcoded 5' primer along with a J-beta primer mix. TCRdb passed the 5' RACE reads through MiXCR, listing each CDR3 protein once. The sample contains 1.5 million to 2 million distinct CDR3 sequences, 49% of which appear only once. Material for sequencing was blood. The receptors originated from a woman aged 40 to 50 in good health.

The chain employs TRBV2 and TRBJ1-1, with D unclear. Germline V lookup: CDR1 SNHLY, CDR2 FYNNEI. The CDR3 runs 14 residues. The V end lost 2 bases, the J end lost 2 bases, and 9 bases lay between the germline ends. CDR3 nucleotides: TGTGCCAGCAGTGAATGGGTCAGAAACACTGAAGCTTTCTTT. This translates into CASSEWVRNTEAFF. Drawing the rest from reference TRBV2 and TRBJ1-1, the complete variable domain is EPEVTQTPSHQVTQMGQEVILRCVPISNHLYFYWYRQILGQKVEFLVSFYNNEISEKSEIFDDQFSVERPDGSNFTLKIRSTKLEDSAMYFCASSEWVRNTEAFFGQGTRLTVV.

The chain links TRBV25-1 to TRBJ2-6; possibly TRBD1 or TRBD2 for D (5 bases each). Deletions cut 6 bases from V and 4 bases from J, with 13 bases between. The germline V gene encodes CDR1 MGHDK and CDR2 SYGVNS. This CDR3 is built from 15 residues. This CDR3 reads CASRQSGLGANVLTF. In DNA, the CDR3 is TGTGCCAGCAGGCAGTCGGGGCTCGGGGCCAACGTCCTGACTTTC.

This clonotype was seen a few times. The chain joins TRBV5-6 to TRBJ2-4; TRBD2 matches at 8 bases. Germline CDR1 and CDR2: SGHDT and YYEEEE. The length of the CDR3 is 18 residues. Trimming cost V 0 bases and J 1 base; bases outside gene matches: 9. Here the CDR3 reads CASSLVGGAGVAKNIQYF. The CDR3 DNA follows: TGTGCCAGCAGCTTGGTCGGGGGGGCCGGGGTGGCCAAAAACATTCAGTACTTC.

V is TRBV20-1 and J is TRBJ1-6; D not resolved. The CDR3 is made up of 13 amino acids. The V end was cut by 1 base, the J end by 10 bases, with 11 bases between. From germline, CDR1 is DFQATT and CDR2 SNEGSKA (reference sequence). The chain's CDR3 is CSARGVSGSPLHF. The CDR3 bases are TGCAGTGCTAGAGGGGTTAGTGGATCACCCCTCCACTTT.

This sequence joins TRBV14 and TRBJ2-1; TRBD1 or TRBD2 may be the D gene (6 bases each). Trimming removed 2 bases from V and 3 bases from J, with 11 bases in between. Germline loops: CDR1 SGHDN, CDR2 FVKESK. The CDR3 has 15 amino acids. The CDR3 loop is CASSQRGAYYNEQFF. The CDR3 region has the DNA TGTGCCAGCAGCCAAAGGGGGGCTTACTACAATGAGCAGTTCTTC.

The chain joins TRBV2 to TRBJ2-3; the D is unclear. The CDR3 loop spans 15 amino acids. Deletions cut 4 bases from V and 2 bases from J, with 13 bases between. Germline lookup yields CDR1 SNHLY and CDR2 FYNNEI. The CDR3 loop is CASSALLRSTDTQYF. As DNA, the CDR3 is TGTGCCAGCAGTGCCTTACTAAGGTCCACAGATACGCAGTATTTT.

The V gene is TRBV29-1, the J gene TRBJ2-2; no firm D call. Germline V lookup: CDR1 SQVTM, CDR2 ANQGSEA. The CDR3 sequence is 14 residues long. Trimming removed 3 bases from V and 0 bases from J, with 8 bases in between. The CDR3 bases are TGCAGCGTTGATGGCAGTTCGAACACCGGGGAGCTGTTTTTT. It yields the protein CSVDGSSNTGELFF.

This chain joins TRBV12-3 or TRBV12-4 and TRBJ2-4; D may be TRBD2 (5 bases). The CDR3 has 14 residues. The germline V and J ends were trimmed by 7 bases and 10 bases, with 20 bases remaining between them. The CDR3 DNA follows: TGTGCCAGCACCTCGACGCCCGGGGTGGGTATTCAGTACTTC. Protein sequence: CASTSTPGVGIQYF.

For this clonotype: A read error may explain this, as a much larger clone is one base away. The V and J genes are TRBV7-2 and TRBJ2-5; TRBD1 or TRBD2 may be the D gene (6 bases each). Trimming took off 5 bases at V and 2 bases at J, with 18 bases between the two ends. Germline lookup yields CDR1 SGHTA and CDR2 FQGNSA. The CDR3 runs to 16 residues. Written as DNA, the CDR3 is TGTGCCAGCAGCCGCCAGATGAGGGGGGCGCAAGAGACCCAGTACTTC. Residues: CASSRQMRGAQETQYF.

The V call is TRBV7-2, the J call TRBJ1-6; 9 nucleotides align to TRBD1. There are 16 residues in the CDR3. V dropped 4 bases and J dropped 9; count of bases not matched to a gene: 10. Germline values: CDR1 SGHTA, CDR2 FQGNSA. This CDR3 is CASSWTQGAVGSPLHF. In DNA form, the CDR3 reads TGTGCCAGCAGCTGGACACAGGGGGCAGTTGGTTCACCCCTCCACTTT. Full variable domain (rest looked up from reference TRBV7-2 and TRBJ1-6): GAGVSQSPSNKVTEKGKDVELRCDPISGHTALYWYRQSLGQGLEFLIYFQGNSAPDKSGLPSDRFSAERTGGSVSTLTIQRTQQEDSAVYLCASSWTQGAVGSPLHFGNGTRLTVT.

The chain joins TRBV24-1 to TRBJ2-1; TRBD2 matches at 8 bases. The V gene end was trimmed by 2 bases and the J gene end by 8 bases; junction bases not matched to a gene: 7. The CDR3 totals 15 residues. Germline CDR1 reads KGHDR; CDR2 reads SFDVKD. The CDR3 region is CATSDSRRAGDEQFF. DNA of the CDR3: TGTGCCACCAGTGATTCGAGGAGAGCGGGGGATGAGCAGTTCTTC.

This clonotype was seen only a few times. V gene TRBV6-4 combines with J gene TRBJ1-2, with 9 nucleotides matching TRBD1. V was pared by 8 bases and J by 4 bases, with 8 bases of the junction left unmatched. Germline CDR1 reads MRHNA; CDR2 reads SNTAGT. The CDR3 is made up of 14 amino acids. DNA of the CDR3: TGTGCCAGCCCCTGGGACAGGGACGGCTATGGCTACACCTTC. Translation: CASPWDRDGYGYTF.

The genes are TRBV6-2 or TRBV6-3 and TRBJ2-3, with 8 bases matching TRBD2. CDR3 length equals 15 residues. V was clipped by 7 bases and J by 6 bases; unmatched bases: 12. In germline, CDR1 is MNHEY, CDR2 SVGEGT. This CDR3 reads CASISDGGARDTQYF. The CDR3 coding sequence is TGTGCCAGCATCTCTGACGGGGGGGCCAGGGATACGCAGTATTTT.

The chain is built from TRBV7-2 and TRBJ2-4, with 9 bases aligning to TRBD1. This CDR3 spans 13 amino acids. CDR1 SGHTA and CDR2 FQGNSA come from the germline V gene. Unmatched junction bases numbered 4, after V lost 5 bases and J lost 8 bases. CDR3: CASSPGTGHIQYF. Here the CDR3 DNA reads TGTGCCAGCAGCCCGGGGACAGGGCACATTCAGTACTTC.

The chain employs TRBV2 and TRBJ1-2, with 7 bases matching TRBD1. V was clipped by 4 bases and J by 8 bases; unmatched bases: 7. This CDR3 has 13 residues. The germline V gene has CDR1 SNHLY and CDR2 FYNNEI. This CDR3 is CASSGQGSGGYTF. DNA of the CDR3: TGTGCCAGCAGTGGACAGGGCTCCGGCGGCTACACCTTC.

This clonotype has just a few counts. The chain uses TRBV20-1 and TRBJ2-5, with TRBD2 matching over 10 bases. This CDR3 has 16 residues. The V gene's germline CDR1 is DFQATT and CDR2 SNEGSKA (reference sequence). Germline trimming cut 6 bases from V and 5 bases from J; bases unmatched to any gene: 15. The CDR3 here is CSADILTSGSWETQYF. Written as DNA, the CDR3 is TGCAGTGCAGACATCCTGACTAGCGGGTCGTGGGAGACCCAGTACTTC.

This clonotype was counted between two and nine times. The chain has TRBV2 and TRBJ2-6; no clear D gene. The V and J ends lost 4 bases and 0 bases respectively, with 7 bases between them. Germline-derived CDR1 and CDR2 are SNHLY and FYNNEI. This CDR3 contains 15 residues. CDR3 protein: CASSGGFSGANVLTF. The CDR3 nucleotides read TGTGCCAGCAGTGGAGGCTTCTCTGGGGCCAACGTCCTGACTTTC.

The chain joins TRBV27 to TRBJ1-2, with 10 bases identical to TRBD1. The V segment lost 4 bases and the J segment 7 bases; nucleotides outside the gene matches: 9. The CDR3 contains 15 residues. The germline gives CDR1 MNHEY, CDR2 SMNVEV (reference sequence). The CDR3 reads CASSSAGTGVSGYTF. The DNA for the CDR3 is TGTGCCAGCAGTTCCGCCGGGACAGGGGTGAGTGGCTACACCTTC.

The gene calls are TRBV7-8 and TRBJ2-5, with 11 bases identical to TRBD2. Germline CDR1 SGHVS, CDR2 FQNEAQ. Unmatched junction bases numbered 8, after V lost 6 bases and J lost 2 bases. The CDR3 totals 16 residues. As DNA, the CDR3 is TGTGCCAGCAGTACGACTAGCGGGGTGATGCAAGAGACCCAGTACTTC. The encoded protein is CASSTTSGVMQETQYF.

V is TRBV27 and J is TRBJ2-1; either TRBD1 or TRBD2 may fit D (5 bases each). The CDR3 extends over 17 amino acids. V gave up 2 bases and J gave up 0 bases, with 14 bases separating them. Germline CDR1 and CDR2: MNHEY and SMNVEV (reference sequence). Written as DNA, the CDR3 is TGTGCCAGCAGTTTAGCCTGGGACCGAAGCTCCTACAATGAGCAGTTCTTC. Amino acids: CASSLAWDRSSYNEQFF.

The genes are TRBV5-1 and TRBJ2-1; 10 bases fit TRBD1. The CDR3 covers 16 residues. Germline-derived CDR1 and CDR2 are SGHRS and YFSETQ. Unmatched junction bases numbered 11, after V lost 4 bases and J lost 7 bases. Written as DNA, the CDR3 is TGCGCCAGCAGCGCTGACAGGGGGCGCAGTCATAATGAGCAGTTCTTC. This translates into CASSADRGRSHNEQFF. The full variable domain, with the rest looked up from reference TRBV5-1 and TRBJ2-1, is KAGVTQTPRYLIKTRGQQVTLSCSPISGHRSVSWYQQTPGQGLQFLFEYFSETQRNKGNFPGRFSGRQFSNSRSEMNVSTLELGDSALYLCASSADRGRSHNEQFFGPGTRLTVL.

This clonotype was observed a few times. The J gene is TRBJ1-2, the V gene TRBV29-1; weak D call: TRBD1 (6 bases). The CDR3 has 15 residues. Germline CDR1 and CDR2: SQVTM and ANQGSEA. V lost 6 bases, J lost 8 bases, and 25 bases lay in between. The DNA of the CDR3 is TGCAGCGTAAAAGGGGTGACAGGCTACTTGGTCGGCTACACCTTC. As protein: CSVKGVTGYLVGYTF.

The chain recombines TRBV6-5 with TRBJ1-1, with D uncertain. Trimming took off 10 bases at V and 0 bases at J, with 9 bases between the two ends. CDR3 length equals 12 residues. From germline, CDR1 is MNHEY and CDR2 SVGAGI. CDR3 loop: CATHSLNTEAFF. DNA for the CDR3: TGTGCCACCCACAGCCTGAACACTGAAGCTTTCTTT.

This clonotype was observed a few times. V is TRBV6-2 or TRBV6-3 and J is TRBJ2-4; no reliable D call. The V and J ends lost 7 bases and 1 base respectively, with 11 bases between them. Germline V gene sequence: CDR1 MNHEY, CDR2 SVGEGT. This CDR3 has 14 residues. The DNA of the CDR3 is TGTGCCAGCACCGACTCCGCGGCCAAAAACATTCAGTACTTC. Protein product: CASTDSAAKNIQYF.

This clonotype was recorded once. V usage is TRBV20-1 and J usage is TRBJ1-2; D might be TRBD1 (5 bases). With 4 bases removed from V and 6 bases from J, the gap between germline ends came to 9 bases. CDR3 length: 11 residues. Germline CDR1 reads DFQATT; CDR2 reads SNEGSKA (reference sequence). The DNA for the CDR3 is TGCAGTGCTAACCACAGGAATGGCTACACCTTC. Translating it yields CSANHRNGYTF.

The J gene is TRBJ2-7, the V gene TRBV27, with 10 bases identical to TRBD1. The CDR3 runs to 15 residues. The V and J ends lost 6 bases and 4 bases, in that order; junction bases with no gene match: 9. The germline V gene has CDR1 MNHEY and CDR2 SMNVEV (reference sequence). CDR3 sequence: CASRDRDRGLYEQYF. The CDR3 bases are TGTGCCAGCAGAGACCGGGACAGGGGACTATACGAGCAGTACTTC.

The CDR3 DNA sequence: TGCAGTGCTCCCCCTCGAGCGGGGGGGCGGACCTACGAGCAGTACTTC. Translating it yields CSAPPRAGGRTYEQYF. The chain uses TRBV20-1 and TRBJ2-7; 10 bases are a match to TRBD2. The germline CDR1 and CDR2 sequences are DFQATT and SNEGSKA (reference sequence). J gave up 2 bases and V 5 bases, and 12 bases lay outside the gene matches. The CDR3 is 16 residues long.

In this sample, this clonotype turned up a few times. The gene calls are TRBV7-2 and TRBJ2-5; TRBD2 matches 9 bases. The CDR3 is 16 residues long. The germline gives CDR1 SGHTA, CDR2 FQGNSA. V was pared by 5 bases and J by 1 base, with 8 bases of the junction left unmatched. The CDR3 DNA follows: TGTGCCAGCAGCCGACAAGCGGGGGGTACCCAAGAGACCCAGTACTTC. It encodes CASSRQAGGTQETQYF.

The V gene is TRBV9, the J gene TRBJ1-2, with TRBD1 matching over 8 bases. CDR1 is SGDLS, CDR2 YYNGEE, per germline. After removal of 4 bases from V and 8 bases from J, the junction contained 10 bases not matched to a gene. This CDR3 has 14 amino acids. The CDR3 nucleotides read TGTGCCAGCAGCTCCCGTGGACAGGGATCCGGCTACACCTTC. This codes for CASSSRGQGSGYTF.

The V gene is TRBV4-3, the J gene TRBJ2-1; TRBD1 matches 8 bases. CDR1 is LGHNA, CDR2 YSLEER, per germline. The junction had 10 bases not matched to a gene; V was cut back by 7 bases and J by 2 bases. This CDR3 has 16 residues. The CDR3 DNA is TGCGCCAGCAAGCCTACCACAGGGGGAACCTACAATGAGCAGTTCTTC. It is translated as CASKPTTGGTYNEQFF.

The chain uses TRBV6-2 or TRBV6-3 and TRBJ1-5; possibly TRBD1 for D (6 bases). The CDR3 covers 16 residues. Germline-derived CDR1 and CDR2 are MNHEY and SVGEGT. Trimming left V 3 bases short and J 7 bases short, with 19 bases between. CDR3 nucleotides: TGTGCCAGCAGTTATTTCAGGACAGCGATAAACCAGCCCCAGCATTTT. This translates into CASSYFRTAINQPQHF.

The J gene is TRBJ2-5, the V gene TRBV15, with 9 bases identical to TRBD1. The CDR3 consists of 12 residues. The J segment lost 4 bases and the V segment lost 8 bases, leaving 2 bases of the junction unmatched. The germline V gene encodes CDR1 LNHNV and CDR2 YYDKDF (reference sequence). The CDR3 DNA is TGTGCCACCGGGGGACAGGGAGAGACCCAGTACTTC. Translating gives CATGGQGETQYF.